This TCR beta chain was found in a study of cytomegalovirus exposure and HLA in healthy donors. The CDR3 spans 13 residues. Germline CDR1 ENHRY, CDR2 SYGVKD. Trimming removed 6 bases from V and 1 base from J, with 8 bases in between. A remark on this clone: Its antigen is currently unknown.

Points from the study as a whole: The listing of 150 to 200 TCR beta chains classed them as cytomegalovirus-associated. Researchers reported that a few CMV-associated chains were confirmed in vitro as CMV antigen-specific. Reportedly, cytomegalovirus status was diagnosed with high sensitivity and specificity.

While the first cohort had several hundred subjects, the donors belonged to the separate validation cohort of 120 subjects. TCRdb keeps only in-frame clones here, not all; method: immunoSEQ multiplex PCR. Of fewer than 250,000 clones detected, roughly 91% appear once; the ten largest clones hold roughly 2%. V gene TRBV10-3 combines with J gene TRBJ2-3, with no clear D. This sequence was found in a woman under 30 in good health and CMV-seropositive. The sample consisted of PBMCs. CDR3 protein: CAISGSGTDTQYF. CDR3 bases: TGTGCCATCAGCGGCAGCGGCACAGATACGCAGTATTTT.